Ten or more counts support the clone carrying this T cell receptor (beta chain). The antigen remains undetermined. This entry comes from a study of T cells in Graves' hyperthyroidism and ophthalmopathy. Researchers took RNA transcripts and amplified the TCR beta CDR3 regions from them. The HTBI primer set was used in a first-round RT-PCR of the TCR CDR3. TCRdb processed the multiplex PCR reads anew with MiXCR; each CDR3 protein has one entry. The sample shows around 700,000 distinct CDR3 sequences, just over 35% of them seen only once. Study-wide results and caveats: The model made its ophthalmopathy prediction, and onset followed a median around 6.9 months later.

V lost 2 bases, J lost 4 bases, and 4 bases stayed unmatched. In germline, CDR1 is MNHEY, CDR2 SVGAGI. This CDR3 has 15 residues. Material: blood. The clonotype originates from a woman in her thirties or forties with Graves' hyperthyroidism. This sequence joins TRBV6-5 and TRBJ2-5; 10 bases map to TRBD2. DNA of the CDR3: TGTGCCAGCAGTTACGAGCGGGGGGGCCGAGAGACCCAGTACTTC. Its protein product is CASSYERGGRETQYF.